This TCR beta chain was sequenced during a study of blood T cells in healthy people across ages. Next came a second PCR, run for roughly 6 to 11 cycles, which used a sample-barcoded 5' primer along with a J-beta primer mix. Every molecule of cDNA carried a tag from a template-switch adaptor with 12 random nucleotides. The study obtained at least 3 million CDR3-containing paired-end reads from every sample. TCRdb reprocessed the 5' RACE reads with MiXCR, giving one entry per CDR3 protein. The sample lists 1,500,000 or so distinct CDR3 sequences; roughly two fifths were seen once. Study observations and caveats: Age showed a roughly linear inverse relationship with TCR beta diversity per million T cells.

The CDR3 extends over 15 amino acids. Germline lookup yields CDR1 LGHNA and CDR2 YSLEER. Concerning this clonotype itself: Its specificity is unknown.

The rearrangement links TRBV4-3 to TRBJ2-4, with a possible D match to TRBD1 (6 bases). The J call may not be correct, given that the DNA end is closer to TRBJ2-7. The specimen sequenced was blood. The source is a woman aged 18-30 years in good health. The CDR3 nucleotides are TGCGCCAGCAGCCAGGACAGACACGGGGCCTACGAGCAGTACTTC. Amino acid sequence: CASSQDRHGAYEQYF.